What follows are 22 T cell receptor beta chains derived from one specimen sequenced in a study of blood T cells in healthy people across ages (dated by TCRdb to between 2014 and 2017). The library was built by means of 5' RACE. Sequencer: Illumina HiSeq 2500. A second about 7 to 12 cycle PCR used a sample-barcoded 5' primer and a J-beta primer mix. The public sequencing data were trimmed at Q25 with fastp and processed into clonotypes with MiXCR by TCRdb, which kept only in-frame beta chains. Each record represents a unique CDR3 protein, reported with the most common genes and DNA among its rows. A total of roughly 900,000 distinct CDR3 sequences appear in this sample, roughly 52% of them only once. The ten largest clones take up roughly 13% of the sample. Sequencing was performed on blood. These receptors all stem from a young man in good health.

This clonotype turned up a few times. The rearrangement uses TRBV4-1 and TRBJ2-3; TRBD1 matches 7 bases. The CDR3 is 15 amino acids. Losses at the gene ends were 8 bases for V and 0 bases for J; bases not matched to a gene: 8. Germline values: CDR1 MGHRA, CDR2 YSYEKL. The CDR3 bases are TGCGCCAGCGGAACCGGGACAGTTAGCACAGATACGCAGTATTTT. Its protein is CASGTGTVSTDTQYF.

This sequence joins TRBV7-9 and TRBJ2-7; D may be TRBD2 (5 bases). The CDR3 is 15 residues long. With 7 bases removed from V and 1 base from J, the gap between germline ends came to 17 bases. From germline, CDR1 is SEHNR and CDR2 FQNEAQ (reference sequence). The CDR3 DNA reads TGTGCCAGCACCCTGGAGGCTCTGATGTCCTACGAGCAGTACTTC. Residues: CASTLEALMSYEQYF.

The chain joins TRBV10-2 to TRBJ1-1; 8 positions match TRBD1. The junction had 2 bases not matched to a gene; V was cut back by 7 bases and J by 1 base. The CDR3 totals 13 residues. CDR1 and CDR2 (germline): WSHSY, SAAADI. The CDR3 loop reads CASTGQGNTEAFF. In DNA form, the CDR3 reads TGCGCCAGCACCGGACAGGGGAACACTGAAGCTTTCTTT.

V and J are TRBV5-1 and TRBJ1-1; tentatively, D is TRBD1 (6 bases). Trimming cost V 10 bases and J 2 bases, with 15 bases left between them. There are 13 residues in the CDR3. CDR1 and CDR2 from the germline V gene are SGHRS and YFSETQ. As DNA, the CDR3 is TGCGCCGGCAATGAGGGGGGCAACACTGAAGCTTTCTTT. Residues: CAGNEGGNTEAFF.

The V gene is TRBV29-1, the J gene TRBJ2-3, with D perhaps matching TRBD1 (5 bases). Germline V lookup: CDR1 SQVTM, CDR2 ANQGSEA. The CDR3 length is 11 residues. CDR3 nucleotide sequence: TGCAGTCCCAGGGTGGCAGATACGCAGTATTTT. Translation: CSPRVADTQYF.

This clonotype was counted between two and nine times. The genes are TRBV29-1 and TRBJ1-1; TRBD1 might be the D (6 bases). CDR3 length: 13 residues. Trimming stripped 7 bases from V and 4 bases from J, with 16 bases between. Germline CDR1 SQVTM, CDR2 ANQGSEA. The CDR3 DNA sequence: TGCAGCGGTTTACAGGGCGGGGGCACTGAAGCTTTCTTT. Its translation: CSGLQGGGTEAFF.

This rearrangement joins TRBV20-1 to TRBJ2-7, with D unclear. CDR1 and CDR2 (germline): DFQATT, SNEGSKA (reference sequence). The CDR3 is 13 amino acids. The V gene lost 5 bases and the J gene lost 0 bases, with 11 bases spanning the gap. The CDR3 region has the DNA TGCAGTGCTTTACATGACCGCTCCTACGAGCAGTACTTC. Translation gives CSALHDRSYEQYF.

This clonotype was counted a few times. The V and J genes are TRBV4-2 and TRBJ1-1; tentatively, D is TRBD1 (6 bases). The CDR3 has 14 amino acids. V lost 4 bases, J lost 4 bases, and 13 bases lay in between. Germline V CDR1 and CDR2: LGHNA, YNFKEQ. CDR3 in amino acids: CASSRGGAGTEAFF. In nucleotides, the CDR3 is TGTGCCAGCAGCCGGGGGGGGGCCGGCACTGAAGCTTTCTTT.

This clonotype was seen at least ten times. The V gene is TRBV29-1, the J gene TRBJ2-2; D might be TRBD2 (5 bases). The germline V gene has CDR1 SQVTM and CDR2 ANQGSEA. The CDR3 covers 14 residues. Trimming took 4 bases from V and 7 from J, leaving 16 bases between them. CDR3 nucleotides: TGCAGCGTTGCCCCGGGCATGGAGGTCGGGGAGCTGTTTTTT. This encodes CSVAPGMEVGELFF.

The J gene is TRBJ1-1, the V gene TRBV5-1; D might be TRBD1 (5 bases). The V and J ends lost 0 bases and 0 bases respectively, with 15 bases between them. The germline gives CDR1 SGHRS, CDR2 YFSETQ. The length of the CDR3 is 17 residues. CDR3 DNA: TGCGCCAGCAGCTTGGGCCGTGGGGCTCCTATGAACACTGAAGCTTTCTTT. Residues: CASSLGRGAPMNTEAFF.

The chain combines TRBV18 with TRBJ2-7; TRBD2 is a possible D gene (5 bases). This CDR3 has 14 residues. Trimming left V 4 bases short and J 3 bases short, with 13 bases between. In germline, CDR1 is KGHSH, CDR2 LQKENI. Here the CDR3 reads CASSQSDGNYEQYF. The CDR3, as DNA: TGTGCCAGCTCACAATCGGACGGGAACTACGAGCAGTACTTC.

The chain employs TRBV29-1 and TRBJ1-4, with D possibly TRBD1 on 6 matching bases. V lost 7 bases and J 8 bases, leaving 23 bases between the germline ends. The CDR3 contains 15 residues. CDR1 and CDR2 from the germline V gene are SQVTM and ANQGSEA. The CDR3 region has the DNA TGCAGCGCGTCTGGCAGGGGACTAATTCGGGAAAAACTGTTTTTT. Translated: CSASGRGLIREKLFF. Complete variable domain (other parts from reference TRBV29-1 and TRBJ1-4): SAVISQKPSRDICQRGTSLTIQCQVDSQVTMMFWYRQQPGQSLTLIATANQGSEATYESGFVIDKFPISRPNLTFSTLTVSNMSPEDSSIYLCSASGRGLIREKLFFGSGTQLSVL.

This rearrangement joins TRBV7-9 to TRBJ2-7; no clear D gene. The germline V and J ends were trimmed by 6 bases and 3 bases, with 12 bases remaining between them. Germline V lookup: CDR1 SEHNR, CDR2 FQNEAQ (reference sequence). CDR3 length: 13 residues. The CDR3 nucleotides read TGTGCCAGCAGGACCGATCTGTTCTACGAGCAGTACTTC. Its translation is CASRTDLFYEQYF.

J is TRBJ2-3 and V is TRBV20-1; TRBD2 might be the D (7 bases). The germline V gene encodes CDR1 DFQATT and CDR2 SNEGSKA (reference sequence). V shed 0 bases and J shed 2 bases, with 15 bases lying between them. This CDR3 comprises 16 residues. CDR3 sequence: CSARDPRGLYTDTQYF. CDR3 nucleotides: TGCAGTGCTAGAGATCCCAGGGGACTATACACAGATACGCAGTATTTT.

The genes are TRBV20-1 and TRBJ2-7; 9 positions match TRBD2. There are 18 residues in the CDR3. Germline V lookup: CDR1 DFQATT, CDR2 SNEGSKA (reference sequence). With 3 bases clipped from V and 3 bases from J, the junction kept 18 bases outside the gene matches. The CDR3: CSARAQTSGDLNYYEQYF. For the CDR3, the DNA is TGCAGTGCTAGGGCTCAGACTAGCGGAGACCTTAATTACTACGAGCAGTACTTC.

The rearrangement links TRBV11-3 to TRBJ1-2, with D unresolved. Germline CDR1 reads SGHNT; CDR2 reads YENEEA. Trimming took off 2 bases at V and 6 bases at J, with 7 bases between the two ends. This CDR3 is built from 12 residues. For the CDR3, the DNA is TGTGCCAGCAGCTTAAGGGAGCATGGCTACACCTTC. It specifies CASSLREHGYTF.

The chain carries TRBV7-3 and TRBJ1-1; TRBD1 might be the D (5 bases). The length of the CDR3 is 14 residues. Germline V lookup: CDR1 SGHTA, CDR2 FQGTGA. The ends were cut back, 2 bases at V and 7 bases at J, with 14 bases in the middle. The CDR3, as DNA: TGTGCCAGCAGCTTAGGGCCAGGGAATAATGAAGCTTTCTTT. It yields the protein CASSLGPGNNEAFF.

The chain's CDR3 is CASSQLGTGAEKLFF. The CDR3 coding sequence is TGCGCCAGCAGTCAGCTTGGGACAGGGGCGGAAAAACTGTTTTTT. The chain uses TRBV5-1 and TRBJ1-4; 10 bases agree with TRBD1. V trimming: 5 bases; J trimming: 8 bases; junction bases outside the gene matches: 9. Germline-derived CDR1 and CDR2 are SGHRS and YFSETQ. This CDR3 has 15 amino acids.

The chain joins TRBV12-3 or TRBV12-4 to TRBJ2-2, with no clear D. The CDR3 length is 11 residues. Trimming pared 4 bases from V and 6 bases from J, leaving 3 bases between. The CDR3 bases are TGTGCCAGCAGTTGGGCCGGGGAGCTGTTTTTT. The encoded protein is CASSWAGELFF.

This clonotype showed up many times. J is TRBJ2-7 and V is TRBV7-3; 8 positions match TRBD1. The germline gives CDR1 SGHTA, CDR2 FQGTGA. This CDR3 has 14 residues. J lost 6 bases, V lost 6 bases, and 10 bases had no gene match. The CDR3 sequence is CASRPAGQGGEQYF. The CDR3 region has the DNA TGTGCCAGCAGACCCGCTGGACAGGGAGGCGAGCAGTACTTC.

As concerns this clonotype: At one end, the junction sequence differs from germline, possibly due to a read error. The V and J genes are TRBV6-5 and TRBJ2-5; D perhaps matches TRBD2 (5 bases). The CDR3 spans 15 residues. Germline V gene sequence: CDR1 MNHEY, CDR2 SVGAGI. DNA for the CDR3: TGTGTCAGCAGTTACTCAGCGGTAGGGTTAGAGACCCAGTACTTC. This gives the protein CVSSYSAVGLETQYF.

This clonotype occurred many times. The rearrangement uses TRBV12-3 or TRBV12-4 and TRBJ2-1; no firm D call. The CDR3 spans 15 residues. V lost 6 bases, J lost 0 bases, and 12 bases lay in between. CDR3 bases: TGTGCCAGCAGCTCTGGTACGAGCTCCTACAATGAGCAGTTCTTC. Translated: CASSSGTSSYNEQFF.